The rows below give T cell receptor beta chains drawn from one sample of a study of regulatory T cells in long-lasting Graves disease. TCRdb redid the calling of the multiplex PCR reads with MiXCR, one entry per CDR3 protein. The sample has roughly 420,000 distinct CDR3 sequences; less than 15% are singletons. This sample was shared with a second study, whose subject was T cells in Graves' hyperthyroidism and ophthalmopathy.

Sample: peripheral blood mononuclear cells (PBMCs), taken at new diagnosis, from a patient treated with antithyroid drugs. These receptors came from a woman between 50 and 59 years old with Graves disease. Both conserved end residues are part of each CDR3. Fields, in order: J gene, V gene, clone size, D gene, CDR3 protein, CDR3 DNA. The D gene is left open where the match is weak. Expanded clones get a size class; other rows say once, few or many, or leave the size out.

J: TRBJ2-3; V: TRBV6-4; size: few; D: TRBD1; CDR3: CASSEQGGPTDTQYF; DNA: TGTGCCAGCAGTGAACAGGGGGGTCCCACAGATACGCAGTATTTT
J: TRBJ1-1; V: TRBV29-1; size: few; D: .; CDR3: CSAPVPLGNTEAFF; DNA: TGCAGCGCCCCGGTCCCCCTGGGGAACACTGAAGCTTTCTTT
J: TRBJ1-5; V: TRBV4-1; size: .; D: TRBD1; CDR3: CASSPYRTGVQPQHF; DNA: TGCGCCAGCAGCCCATATAGGACAGGGGTTCAGCCCCAGCATTTT
J: TRBJ2-7; V: TRBV2; size: few; D: .; CDR3: CASRKNWASYEQYF; DNA: TGTGCCAGCAGAAAAAACTGGGCGTCCTACGAGCAGTACTTC
J: TRBJ1-4; V: TRBV7-9; size: many; D: TRBD1; CDR3: CASRSNRGQANEKLFF; DNA: TGTGCCAGCAGATCCAACAGGGGGCAGGCTAATGAAAAACTGTTTTTT
J: TRBJ2-2; V: TRBV18; size: many; D: .; CDR3: CASSPRQVDTGELFF; DNA: TGTGCCAGCTCACCCCGACAGGTGGACACCGGGGAGCTGTTTTTT
J: TRBJ1-2; V: TRBV28; size: many; D: .; CDR3: CASSLETGLRGYGYTF; DNA: TGTGCCAGCAGTTTAGAAACGGGCCTTCGGGGCTATGGCTACACCTTC
J: TRBJ1-2; V: TRBV29-1; size: few; D: .; CDR3: CSDLGGVHGYTF; DNA: TGCAGCGACCTAGGGGGGGTTCATGGCTACACCTTC
J: TRBJ1-5; V: TRBV20-1; size: .; D: .; CDR3: CSARDPGGGNQPQHF; DNA: TGCAGTGCTAGAGATCCAGGAGGAGGGAATCAGCCCCAGCATTTT
J: TRBJ2-2; V: TRBV28; size: many; D: .; CDR3: CASSFPTDPPMGVDTGELFF; DNA: TGTGCCAGCAGTTTTCCCACAGATCCGCCGATGGGGGTGGACACCGGGGAGCTGTTTTTT
J: TRBJ2-3; V: TRBV2; size: many; D: .; CDR3: CASRVQGFTTDTQYF; DNA: TGTGCCAGCAGGGTCCAGGGTTTCACCACAGATACGCAGTATTTT
J: TRBJ2-5; V: TRBV10-2; size: few; D: .; CDR3: CASSESTGVGETQYF; DNA: TGCGCCAGCAGTGAGTCGACCGGAGTAGGAGAGACCCAGTACTTC
J: TRBJ1-5; V: TRBV2; size: few; D: .; CDR3: CASSGSEGNQPQHF; DNA: TGTGCCAGCTCCGGGTCGGAAGGCAATCAGCCCCAGCATTTT
J: TRBJ2-7; V: TRBV11-2; size: many; D: .; CDR3: CASSLGVSGQIYEQYF; DNA: TGTGCCAGCAGCTTAGGGGTAAGCGGACAAATCTACGAGCAGTACTTC
J: TRBJ1-2; V: TRBV19; size: .; D: .; CDR3: CASSIAAGNYGYTF; DNA: TGTGCCAGTAGTATCGCGGCAGGCAACTATGGCTACACCTTC
J: TRBJ2-3; V: TRBV27; size: many; D: TRBD1; CDR3: CASISGTGGADTQYF; DNA: TGTGCCAGCATATCCGGAACAGGGGGTGCAGATACGCAGTATTTT
J: TRBJ1-1; V: TRBV18; size: few; D: .; CDR3: CASSPAGIDTEAFF; DNA: TGTGCCAGCTCACCGGCTGGTATCGACACTGAAGCTTTCTTT
J: TRBJ1-4; V: TRBV28; size: many; D: .; CDR3: CASSHGVQNEKLFF; DNA: TGTGCCAGCAGCCATGGAGTGCAGAATGAAAAACTGTTTTTT
J: TRBJ1-5; V: TRBV2; size: many; D: .; CDR3: CASSEAGPDQPQHF; DNA: TGTGCCAGCAGTGAAGCGGGGCCTGATCAGCCCCAGCATTTT
J: TRBJ2-3; V: TRBV12-3/TRBV12-4; size: few; D: TRBD2; CDR3: CASSQKGTSRTSTDTQYF; DNA: TGTGCCAGCAGCCAAAAAGGGACTAGCAGGACTAGCACAGATACGCAGTATTTT
J: TRBJ2-3; V: TRBV12-3/TRBV12-4; size: many; D: .; CDR3: CASSPQLADTQYF; DNA: TGTGCCAGCAGCCCACAATTGGCAGATACGCAGTATTTT
J: TRBJ2-7; V: TRBV29-1; size: many; D: TRBD2; CDR3: CSVEGVYGTSGIYEQYF; DNA: TGCAGCGTTGAGGGGGTGTACGGTACTAGCGGCATCTACGAGCAGTACTTC